This T cell receptor (beta chain) was captured in a study of blood T cells in healthy people across ages. Total RNA was isolated from each sample in quantities of at least 5 micrograms. The CDR3 covers 16 residues. V lost 3 bases, J lost 3 bases, and 12 bases lay in between. The germline gives CDR1 SGHTA, CDR2 FQGNSA. A sample-barcoded 5' primer and a J-beta primer mix were used in a second PCR of roughly 6 to 11 cycles. Any given sample supplied a minimum of 2.5 million CDR3-containing paired-end reads. Each CDR3 protein gets one entry after TCRdb re-called the 5' RACE reads with MiXCR. The sample consists of about 970,000 distinct CDR3 sequences, 51% of them appearing once.

The genes are TRBV7-2 and TRBJ1-6, with D maybe TRBD1 (6 bases). This TCR came from a woman aged 55-70 years in good health. Input material: blood. The CDR3 here is CASSLSTGYYNSPLHF. For the CDR3, the DNA is TGTGCCAGCAGCTTGTCTACAGGGTACTATAATTCACCCCTCCACTTT.